This T cell receptor (beta chain) was sequenced in a study of cytomegalovirus exposure and HLA in healthy donors. The overall study: In a previous analysis, about 100 million unique TCR beta sequences were found from some 180 million T cells. Findings and caveats of the study: Analyses of presence and absence presupposed an approximately uniform sequencing depth across donors. Among CMV-associated TCR beta chains, most appeared HLA-restricted in a later analysis.

V was cut by 3 bases and J by 6 bases, with 9 bases left in between. The CDR3 totals 13 residues. CDR1 is MNHEY and CDR2 is SMNVEV in the germline V gene (reference sequence). Whereas donors were nominally healthy upon sampling, unrecorded immune exposures were probable. The PCR ran on 60 Vbeta and 13 Jbeta primers. Clones were sequenced by immunoSEQ multiplex PCR, and TCRdb holds only the in-frame ones, with some missing. The sample lists over 150,000 clones; just under 80% were seen once. A remark on this clone: The antigen is unknown.

The sequenced sample consisted of PBMCs. The V gene is TRBV27, the J gene TRBJ1-5; D remains unclear. The sequence was collected from a woman between 50 and 59 years old in good health and CMV-seropositive. CDR3 coding DNA: TGTGCCAGCAGTTTCGGGTCTTTTCAGCCCCAGCATTTT. Residues: CASSFGSFQPQHF.